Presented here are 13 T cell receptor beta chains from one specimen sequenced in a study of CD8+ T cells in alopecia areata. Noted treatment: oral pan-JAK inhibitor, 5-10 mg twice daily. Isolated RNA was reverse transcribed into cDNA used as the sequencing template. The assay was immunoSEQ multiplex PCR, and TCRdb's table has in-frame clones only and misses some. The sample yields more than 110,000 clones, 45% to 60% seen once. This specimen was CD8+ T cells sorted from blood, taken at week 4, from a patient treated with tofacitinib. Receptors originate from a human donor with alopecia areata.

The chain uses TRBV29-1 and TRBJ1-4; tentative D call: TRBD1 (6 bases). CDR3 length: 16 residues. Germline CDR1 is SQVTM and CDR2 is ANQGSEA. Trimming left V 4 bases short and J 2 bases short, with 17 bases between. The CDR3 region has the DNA TGCAGCGTTGTGGGGGGCGCGAGGGAGACTAATGAAAAACTGTTTTTT. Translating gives CSVVGGARETNEKLFF.

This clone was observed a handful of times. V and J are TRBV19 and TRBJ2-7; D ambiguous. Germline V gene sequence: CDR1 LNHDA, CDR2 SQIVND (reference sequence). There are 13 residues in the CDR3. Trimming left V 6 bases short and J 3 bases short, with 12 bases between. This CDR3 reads CASSPTILYEQYF. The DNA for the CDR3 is TGTGCCAGTAGCCCGACCATACTCTACGAGCAGTACTTC.

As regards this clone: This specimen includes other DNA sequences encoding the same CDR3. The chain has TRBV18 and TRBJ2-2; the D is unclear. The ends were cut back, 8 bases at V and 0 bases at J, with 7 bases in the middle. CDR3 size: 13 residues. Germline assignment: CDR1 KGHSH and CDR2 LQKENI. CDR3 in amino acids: CASPGPNTGELFF. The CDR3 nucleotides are TGTGCCAGCCCCGGACCGAACACCGGGGAGCTGTTTTTT.

CDR3: CASSSGHPYEQYF. DNA for the CDR3: TGCGCCAGCAGTTCGGGACATCCCTACGAGCAGTACTTC. This chain uses TRBV23-1 with TRBJ2-7; maybe TRBD1 (6 bases). TRBV23-1 is an ORF, with its function uncertain. Trimming left V 5 bases short and J 2 bases short, with 10 bases between. The CDR3 is 13 residues long.

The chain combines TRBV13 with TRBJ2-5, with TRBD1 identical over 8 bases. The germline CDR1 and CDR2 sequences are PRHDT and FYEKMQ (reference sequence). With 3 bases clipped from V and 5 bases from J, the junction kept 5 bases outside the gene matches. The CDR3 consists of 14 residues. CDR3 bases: TGTGCCAGCAGCTTGGACAGGGATGCGGAGACCCAGTACTTC. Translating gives CASSLDRDAETQYF.

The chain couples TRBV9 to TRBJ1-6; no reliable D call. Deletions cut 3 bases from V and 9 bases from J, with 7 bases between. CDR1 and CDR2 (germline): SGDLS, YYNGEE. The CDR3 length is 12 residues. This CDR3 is CASSGSGSPLHF. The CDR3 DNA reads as TGTGCCAGCAGCGGATCAGGTTCACCCCTCCACTTT.

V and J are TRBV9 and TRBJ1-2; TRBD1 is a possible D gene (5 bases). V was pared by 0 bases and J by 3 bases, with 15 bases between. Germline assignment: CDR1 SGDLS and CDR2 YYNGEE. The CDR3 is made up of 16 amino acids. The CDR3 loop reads CASSVGPKEGHYGYTF. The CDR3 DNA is TGTGCCAGCAGCGTAGGGCCCAAGGAGGGGCACTATGGCTACACCTTC.

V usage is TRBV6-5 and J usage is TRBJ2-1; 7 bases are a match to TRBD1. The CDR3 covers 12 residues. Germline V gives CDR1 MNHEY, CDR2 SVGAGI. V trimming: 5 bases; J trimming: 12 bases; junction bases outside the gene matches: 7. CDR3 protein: CASSNDREGQFF. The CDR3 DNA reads TGTGCCAGCAGTAACGACAGGGAAGGGCAGTTCTTC.

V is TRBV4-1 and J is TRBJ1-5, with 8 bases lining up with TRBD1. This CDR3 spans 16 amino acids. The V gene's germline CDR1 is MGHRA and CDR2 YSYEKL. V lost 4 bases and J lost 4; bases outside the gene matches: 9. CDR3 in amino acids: CASSPSPGQDNQPQHF. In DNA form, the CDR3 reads TGCGCCAGCAGCCCCTCTCCGGGACAGGATAATCAGCCCCAGCATTTT.

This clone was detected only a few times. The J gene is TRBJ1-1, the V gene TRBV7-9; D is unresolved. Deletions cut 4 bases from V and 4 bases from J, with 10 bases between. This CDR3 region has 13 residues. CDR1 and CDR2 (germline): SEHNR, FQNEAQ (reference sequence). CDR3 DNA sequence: TGTGCCAGCAGCTACGGAAGGGCCACTGAAGCTTTCTTT. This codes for CASSYGRATEAFF.

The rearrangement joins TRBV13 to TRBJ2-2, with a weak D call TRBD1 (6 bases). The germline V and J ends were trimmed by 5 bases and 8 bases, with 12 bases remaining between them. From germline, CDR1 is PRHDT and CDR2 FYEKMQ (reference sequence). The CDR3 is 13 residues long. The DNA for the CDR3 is TGTGCCAGCAGCCCAGGGGCGACGGGGGAGCTGTTTTTT. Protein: CASSPGATGELFF.

The CDR3 DNA follows: TGTGCCAGCAGCCAAGGGACGCTGGACGAAAAACTGTTTTTT. Protein product: CASSQGTLDEKLFF. J is TRBJ1-4 and V is TRBV16; the D gene is possibly TRBD1 (5 bases). CDR3 size: 14 residues. V was cut by 2 bases and J by 8 bases, with 12 bases left in between. Germline-derived CDR1 and CDR2 are KGHSY and FQNENV. Full variable domain (missing parts from reference TRBV16 and TRBJ1-4): GEEVAQTPKHLVRGEGQKAKLYCAPIKGHSYVFWYQQVLKNEFKFLISFQNENVFDETGMPKERFSAKCLPNSPCSLEIQATKLEDSAVYFCASSQGTLDEKLFFGSGTQLSVL.

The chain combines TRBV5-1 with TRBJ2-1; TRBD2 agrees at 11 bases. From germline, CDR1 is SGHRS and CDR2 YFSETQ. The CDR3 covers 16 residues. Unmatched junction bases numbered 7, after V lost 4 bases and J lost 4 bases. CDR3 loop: CASSPLLAGGYNEQFF. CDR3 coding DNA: TGCGCCAGCAGCCCCTTGCTAGCGGGAGGTTACAATGAGCAGTTCTTC.